The clone carrying this T cell receptor beta chain was observed at least ten times. This sample was included in a study of Graves' ophthalmopathy and Graves' hyperthyroidism. The diagnostic workup employed clinical symptoms, serum thyroxine, TRAb, thyroid ultrasound and orbital computed tomography. The PBMCs were taken from over 9.5 ml of fresh peripheral blood. Germline V gene sequence: CDR1 SGHTA, CDR2 FQGTGA. V was cut by 6 bases and J by 2 bases, with 8 bases left in between. This CDR3 region has 13 residues. For repertoire sequencing, the TCR beta CDR3 regions were amplified from RNA transcripts. First-round RT-PCR used HTBI primers; second-round multiplex PCR followed. TCRdb re-called the multiplex PCR reads with MiXCR, one entry per CDR3 protein. This sample has 220,000 or so distinct CDR3 sequences, with around a fifth found just once.

The sequenced sample consisted of peripheral blood. The V and J genes are TRBV7-3 and TRBJ1-3; D gene unclear. The sequence derives from a woman in her forties or fifties with Graves' ophthalmopathy. CDR3 in amino acids: CASREGTGNTIYF. The CDR3 DNA follows: TGTGCCAGCAGGGAGGGTACTGGAAACACCATATATTTT.